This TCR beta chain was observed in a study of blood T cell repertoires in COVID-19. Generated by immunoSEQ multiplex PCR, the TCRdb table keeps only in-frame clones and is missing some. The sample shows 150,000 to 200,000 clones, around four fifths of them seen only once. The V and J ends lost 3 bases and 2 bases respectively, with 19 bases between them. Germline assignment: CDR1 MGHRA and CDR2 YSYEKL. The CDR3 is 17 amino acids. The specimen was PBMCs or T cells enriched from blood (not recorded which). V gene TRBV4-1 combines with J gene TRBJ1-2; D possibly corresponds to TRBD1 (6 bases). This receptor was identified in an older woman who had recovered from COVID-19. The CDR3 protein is CASSQAGTQDKNYGYTF. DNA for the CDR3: TGCGCCAGCAGCCAGGCCGGGACACAAGACAAAAACTATGGCTACACCTTC.